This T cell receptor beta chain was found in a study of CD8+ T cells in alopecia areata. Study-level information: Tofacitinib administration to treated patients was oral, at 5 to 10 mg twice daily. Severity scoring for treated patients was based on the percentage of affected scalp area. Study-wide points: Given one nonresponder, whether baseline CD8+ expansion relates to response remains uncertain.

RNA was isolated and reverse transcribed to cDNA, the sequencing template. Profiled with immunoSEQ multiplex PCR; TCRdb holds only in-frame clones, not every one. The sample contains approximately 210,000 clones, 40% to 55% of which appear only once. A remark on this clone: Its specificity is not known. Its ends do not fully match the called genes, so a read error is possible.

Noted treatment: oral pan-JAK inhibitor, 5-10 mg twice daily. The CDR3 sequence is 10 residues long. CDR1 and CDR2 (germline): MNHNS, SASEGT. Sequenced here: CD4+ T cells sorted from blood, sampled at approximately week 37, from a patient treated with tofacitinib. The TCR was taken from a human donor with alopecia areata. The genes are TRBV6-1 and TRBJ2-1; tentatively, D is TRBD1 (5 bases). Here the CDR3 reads CASRGLGSIF. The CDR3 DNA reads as TGTGCCAGCAGGGGGCTAGGAAGTATCTTC.